These 21 T cell receptor beta chains were sequenced from one sample in a study of blood T cell repertoires in COVID-19. Assay used: immunoSEQ multiplex PCR; TCRdb lists only in-frame clones, some missing. The sample contains more than 85,000 clones, 75% to 85% of which appear only once. What was sequenced was peripheral blood. The receptors stem from a woman aged 70-85 years with acute or convalescent COVID-19.

The V and J genes are TRBV7-8 and TRBJ2-7, with a weak D call TRBD2 (5 bases). The CDR3 is 14 amino acids. The ends were cut back, 1 base at V and 0 bases at J, with 7 bases in the middle. Germline V CDR1 and CDR2: SGHVS, FQNEAQ. In DNA, the CDR3 is TGTGCCAGCAGCTTAGTCGGGAACTCCTACGAGCAGTACTTC. Protein: CASSLVGNSYEQYF.

This clone showed up just a few times. V is TRBV18 and J is TRBJ1-2; no clear D gene. The CDR3 covers 13 residues. Between the trimmed V and J ends, which lost 3 bases and 7 bases, there was a span of 12 bases. Per the germline V gene, CDR1 is KGHSH and CDR2 is LQKENI. In DNA, the CDR3 is TGTGCCAGCTCACCCACCGGGGAAACTGGCTACACCTTC. It codes for CASSPTGETGYTF.

This clone was observed once. The chain is built from TRBV5-4 and TRBJ2-3; D may be TRBD1 (6 bases). V shed 7 bases and J shed 5 bases, with 17 bases lying between them. Looked up from germline, CDR1 is SGHNT and CDR2 is YYREEE (reference sequence). The CDR3 has 14 residues. The CDR3 coding sequence is TGTGCCAGCTCTTCAGGGGAGTGGAGAGATACGCAGTATTTT. It is translated as CASSSGEWRDTQYF.

The chain is built from TRBV19 and TRBJ1-4, with D maybe TRBD1 (6 bases). The CDR3 extends over 17 amino acids. V was pared by 1 base and J by 2 bases, with 14 bases between. Germline loops: CDR1 LNHDA, CDR2 SQIVND (reference sequence). The CDR3 loop is CASSIGRRGPTNEKLFF. Here the CDR3 DNA reads TGTGCCAGTAGTATAGGAAGGCGGGGGCCGACTAATGAAAAACTGTTTTTT.

This clone has a handful of counts. The gene calls are TRBV6-6 and TRBJ1-5; D may be TRBD1 (6 bases). Germline lookup yields CDR1 MNHNY and CDR2 SVGAGI (reference sequence). With 7 bases removed from V and 7 bases from J, the gap between germline ends came to 11 bases. The CDR3 totals 12 residues. The CDR3 reads CASTAGVQPQHF. CDR3 DNA: TGTGCCAGCACTGCAGGGGTCCAGCCCCAGCATTTT.

In nucleotides, the CDR3 is TGTGCCAGCAGCGTAGGGAAGGACAGGGGGGCTGCTTTCTTT. It encodes CASSVGKDRGAAFF. The rearrangement links TRBV9 to TRBJ1-1, with TRBD1 matching 10 bases. Germline CDR1 SGDLS, CDR2 YYNGEE. The V gene end was trimmed by 0 bases and the J gene end by 11 bases; junction bases not matched to a gene: 7. The CDR3 covers 14 residues. The full variable domain, rest sourced from reference TRBV9 and TRBJ1-1, is DSGVTQTPKHLITATGQRVTLRCSPRSGDLSVYWYQQSLDQGLQFLIQYYNGEERAKGNILERFSAQQFPDLHSELNLSSLELGDSALYFCASSVGKDRGAAFFGQGTRLTVV.

This chain connects TRBV18 to TRBJ1-1; D call uncertain. In germline, CDR1 is KGHSH, CDR2 LQKENI. Trimming left V 8 bases short and J 3 bases short, with 13 bases between. The CDR3 has 13 residues. CDR3 sequence: CASERTGDTEAFF. CDR3 in DNA: TGTGCCAGCGAGCGGACGGGCGACACTGAAGCTTTCTTT.

The chain carries TRBV28 and TRBJ1-1, with D possibly TRBD1 on 5 matching bases. The CDR3 runs 15 residues. V lost 3 bases to trimming and J lost 5 bases, with 16 bases between them. The V gene's germline CDR1 is MDHEN and CDR2 SYDVKM. The CDR3 region has the DNA TGTGCCAGCAGTTTTATTCAGGGTATTAGGACTGAAGCTTTCTTT. Protein sequence: CASSFIQGIRTEAFF.

The rearrangement links TRBV10-3 to TRBJ2-3; 11 nucleotides match TRBD2. The V segment lost 7 bases and the J segment 6 bases; nucleotides outside the gene matches: 3. The CDR3 is made up of 13 amino acids. Germline assignment: CDR1 ENHRY and CDR2 SYGVKD. CDR3 in DNA: TGTGCCATCAAACTAGCGGGGGAGGATACGCAGTATTTT. Its protein product is CAIKLAGEDTQYF.

Only one count was recorded for this clone. The V call is TRBV10-3, the J call TRBJ1-1, with 7 bases aligning to TRBD1. V shed 7 bases, J shed 0 bases, and the junction held 2 bases outside the gene matches. The length of the CDR3 is 13 residues. Germline-derived CDR1 and CDR2 are ENHRY and SYGVKD. CDR3 nucleotide sequence: TGTGCCATCAAGGGGACAGTGAACACTGAAGCTTTCTTT. Protein product: CAIKGTVNTEAFF.

V gene TRBV2 combines with J gene TRBJ1-5; the D gene is possibly TRBD1 (6 bases). With 5 bases removed from V and 2 bases from J, the gap between germline ends came to 7 bases. The CDR3 consists of 13 residues. Per germline, CDR1 SNHLY and CDR2 FYNNEI. This CDR3 reads CASSWTGNQPQHF. The CDR3 coding sequence is TGTGCCAGCAGTTGGACAGGCAATCAGCCCCAGCATTTT.

The J gene is TRBJ2-3, the V gene TRBV15; no definite D call. CDR3 length: 12 residues. Germline V gene lookup returns CDR1 LNHNV and CDR2 YYDKDF (reference sequence). V lost 7 bases to trimming and J lost 1 base, with 6 bases between them. The CDR3 loop is CATTAGTDTQYF. The CDR3 DNA is TGTGCCACCACCGCGGGCACAGATACGCAGTATTTT.

The rearrangement uses TRBV30 and TRBJ1-2, with 9 bases fitting TRBD1. This CDR3 comprises 14 residues. Germline V CDR1 and CDR2: GTSNPN, SVGIG (reference sequence). Trimming cost V 2 bases and J 4 bases; bases outside gene matches: 5. CDR3: CAWSPDRGAYGYTF. CDR3 nucleotide sequence: TGTGCCTGGAGTCCGGACAGGGGCGCCTATGGCTACACCTTC.

The rearrangement uses TRBV7-9 and TRBJ2-1; 7 positions agree with TRBD2. Germline trimming cut 8 bases from V and 9 bases from J; bases unmatched to any gene: 10. The germline V gene has CDR1 SEHNR and CDR2 FQNEAQ (reference sequence). The CDR3 covers 13 residues. The CDR3 sequence is CASDGGGRREQFF. The CDR3 DNA reads as TGTGCCAGCGATGGTGGCGGGAGACGTGAGCAGTTCTTC. The complete variable domain, with remaining parts taken from reference TRBV7-9 and TRBJ2-1, reads DTGVSQNPRHKITKRGQNVTFRCDPISEHNRLYWYRQTLGQGPEFLTYFQNEAQLEKSRLLSDRFSAERPKGSFSTLEIQRTEQGDSAMYLCASDGGGRREQFFGPGTRLTVL.

J is TRBJ2-3 and V is TRBV7-9; 8 bases map to TRBD1. V lost 5 bases to trimming and J lost 8 bases; unmatched junction nucleotides: 12. Germline CDR1 is SEHNR and CDR2 is FQNEAQ (reference sequence). CDR3 length: 15 amino acids. The CDR3, as DNA: TGTGCCAGCAGCCTAGGGACAGGTCGGTGGGTTACGCAGTATTTT. This gives the protein CASSLGTGRWVTQYF.

This clone was recorded once. This chain joins TRBV7-2 and TRBJ1-6, with 7 bases lining up with TRBD1. V shed 5 bases and J 9 bases; nucleotides not matched to a gene: 10. CDR1 is SGHTA and CDR2 is FQGNSA in the germline V gene. The CDR3 loop spans 15 amino acids. DNA for the CDR3: TGTGCCAGCAGCCCCCTGGTAGGGGGCAGTTCACCCCTCCACTTT. Its protein is CASSPLVGGSSPLHF.

CDR3 amino acids: CASSRVIGTGQGASYEQYF. The CDR3 DNA reads TGTGCCAGTAGTCGGGTGATTGGAACTGGACAGGGGGCTTCCTACGAGCAGTACTTC. This chain uses TRBV19 with TRBJ2-7, with TRBD1 matching over 11 bases. Germline V gene sequence: CDR1 LNHDA, CDR2 SQIVND (reference sequence). The CDR3 length is 19 residues. V was pared by 5 bases and J by 1 base, with 16 bases of the junction left unmatched.

The rearrangement uses TRBV4-3 and TRBJ1-2; 12 bases agree with TRBD1. The CDR3 extends over 15 amino acids. V lost 4 bases and J lost 3; bases outside the gene matches: 3. Germline V gene data show CDR1 as LGHNA and CDR2 as YSLEER. The CDR3 sequence is CASSLGTGGDYGYTF. Written as DNA, the CDR3 is TGCGCCAGCAGCCTCGGGACAGGGGGCGACTATGGCTACACCTTC.

The CDR3 loop reads CASSAYTSYEQYF. As DNA, the CDR3 is TGTGCCAGCAGCGCCTATACTAGTTACGAGCAGTACTTC. The V gene is TRBV6-2 or TRBV6-3, the J gene TRBJ2-7; weak D call: TRBD2 (5 bases). CDR3 length: 13 amino acids. Germline V CDR1 and CDR2: MNHEY, SVGEGT. V was pared by 6 bases and J by 4 bases, with 13 bases between.

This sequence joins TRBV5-1 and TRBJ2-5; the D gene is possibly TRBD1 (6 bases). The ends were cut back, 3 bases at V and 0 bases at J, with 12 bases in the middle. From germline, CDR1 is SGHRS and CDR2 YFSETQ. The CDR3 has 15 amino acids. The CDR3, as DNA: TGCGCCAGCAGCTATTGGACAGCCTACCAAGAGACCCAGTACTTC. It specifies CASSYWTAYQETQYF.

J is TRBJ2-7 and V is TRBV9; D might be TRBD1 (6 bases). The germline CDR1 and CDR2 sequences are SGDLS and YYNGEE. Trimming stripped 3 bases from V and 3 bases from J, with 10 bases between. CDR3 length equals 13 residues. DNA for the CDR3: TGTGCCAGCAGCGGAGGACAGAACTACGAGCAGTACTTC. It codes for CASSGGQNYEQYF.